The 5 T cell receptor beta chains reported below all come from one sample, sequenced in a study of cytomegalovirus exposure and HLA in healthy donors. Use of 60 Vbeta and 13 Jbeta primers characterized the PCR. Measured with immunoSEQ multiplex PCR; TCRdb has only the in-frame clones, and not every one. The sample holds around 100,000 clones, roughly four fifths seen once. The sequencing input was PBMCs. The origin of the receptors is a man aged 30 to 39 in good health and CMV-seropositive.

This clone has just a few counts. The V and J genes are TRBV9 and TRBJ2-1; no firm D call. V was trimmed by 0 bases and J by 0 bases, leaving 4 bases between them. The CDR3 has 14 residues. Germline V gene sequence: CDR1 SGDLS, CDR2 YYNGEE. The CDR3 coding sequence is TGTGCCAGCAGCGTAGGACACTCCTACAATGAGCAGTTCTTC. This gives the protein CASSVGHSYNEQFF.

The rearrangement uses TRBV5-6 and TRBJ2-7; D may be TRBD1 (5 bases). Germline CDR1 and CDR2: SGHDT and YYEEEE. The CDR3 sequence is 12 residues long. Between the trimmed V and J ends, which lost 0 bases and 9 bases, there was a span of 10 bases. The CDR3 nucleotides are TGTGCCAGCAGCTTGGGGGGCCAGGGGCAGTACTTC. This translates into CASSLGGQGQYF.

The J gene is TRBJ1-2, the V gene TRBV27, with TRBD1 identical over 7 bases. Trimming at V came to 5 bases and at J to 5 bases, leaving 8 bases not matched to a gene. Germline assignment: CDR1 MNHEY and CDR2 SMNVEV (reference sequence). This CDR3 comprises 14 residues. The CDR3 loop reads CASSKIGTDYGYTF. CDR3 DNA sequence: TGTGCCAGCAGTAAAATTGGGACAGATTATGGCTACACCTTC.

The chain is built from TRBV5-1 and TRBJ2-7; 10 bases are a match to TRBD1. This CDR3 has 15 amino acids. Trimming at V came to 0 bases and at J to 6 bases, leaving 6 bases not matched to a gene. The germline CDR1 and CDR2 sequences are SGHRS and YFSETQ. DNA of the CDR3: TGCGCCAGCAGCTTGGGGGGACAGGGGAAAGGCGAGCAGTACTTC. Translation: CASSLGGQGKGEQYF. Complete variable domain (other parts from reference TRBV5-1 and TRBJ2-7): KAGVTQTPRYLIKTRGQQVTLSCSPISGHRSVSWYQQTPGQGLQFLFEYFSETQRNKGNFPGRFSGRQFSNSRSEMNVSTLELGDSALYLCASSLGGQGKGEQYFGPGTRLTVT.

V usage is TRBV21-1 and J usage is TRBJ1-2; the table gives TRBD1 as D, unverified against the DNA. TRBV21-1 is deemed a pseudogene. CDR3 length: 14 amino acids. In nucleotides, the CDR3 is TGTGCCAGCAGCAAAGGGACAGGGTCTGCTGGCTACACCTTC. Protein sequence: CASSKGTGSAGYTF.